The 19 T cell receptor beta chains in this list originate from one sample, sequenced in a study of blood T cell repertoires in COVID-19 (TCRdb year 2020). The protocol used for the library was the immunoSEQ multiplex PCR assay. TCRdb stores this immuneACCESS table with in-frame sequences only. Part of the clones is absent; in the studies checked, under half of the shortfall reflects unresolved V genes, and no reason is known for the rest. This sample is represented by about 120,000 clones; around 85% of them were singletons. Around 1.5% of the sample belongs to the ten largest clones. Sequencing was carried out using peripheral blood. These receptors originate from a man aged 50-60 years with acute or convalescent COVID-19.

In this sample, this clone turned up once. This chain's CDR3 is CASSAGTDNSPLHF. The CDR3 coding sequence is TGTGCCAGCAGCGCCGGGACAGACAATTCACCCCTCCACTTT. This chain connects TRBV2 to TRBJ1-6; TRBD1 aligns across 7 bases. Per the germline V gene, CDR1 is SNHLY and CDR2 is FYNNEI. The CDR3 is made up of 14 amino acids. V gave up 6 bases and J gave up 7 bases; unmatched junction bases: 6.

This clone was seen once. The chain uses TRBV7-8 and TRBJ1-5; D may be TRBD1 (5 bases). CDR1 is SGHVS and CDR2 is FQNEAQ in the germline V gene. V was shortened by 5 bases and J by 1 base, with 15 bases between the two germline ends. The CDR3 length is 16 residues. DNA of the CDR3: TGTGCCAGCAGCCAAGGGGTACAGTGGAGCAATCAGCCCCAGCATTTT. Its protein is CASSQGVQWSNQPQHF.

This clone was seen just once. The chain employs TRBV9 and TRBJ2-5; 11 nucleotides line up with TRBD1. The CDR3 sequence is 16 residues long. V lost 5 bases and J lost 4; bases outside the gene matches: 10. Germline CDR1 and CDR2: SGDLS and YYNGEE. Here the CDR3 DNA reads TGTGCCAGCAGTGCTACTTCCGGGACAGGGGGAGAGACCCAGTACTTC. This translates into CASSATSGTGGETQYF.

This chain links TRBV2 with TRBJ2-1; maybe TRBD2 (7 bases). The germline V gene encodes CDR1 SNHLY and CDR2 FYNNEI. This CDR3 is built from 13 residues. Trimming took off 6 bases at V and 5 bases at J, with 11 bases between the two ends. This chain's CDR3 is CASRKGGDNEQFF. In nucleotides, the CDR3 is TGTGCCAGCAGGAAAGGGGGGGACAATGAGCAGTTCTTC.

The chain uses TRBV12-1 and TRBJ2-2; TRBD1 reflects the table's D call only, with no check against the DNA. TRBV12-1 is a known pseudogene. CDR3 length: 14 residues. The CDR3: CASSSSGGTGELFF. CDR3 DNA sequence: TGTGCCAGCAGTTCGTCAGGGGGAACCGGGGAGCTGTTTTTT.

The V call is TRBV24-1, the J call TRBJ2-3; 9 nucleotides match TRBD2. V lost 3 bases, J lost 4 bases, and 7 bases stayed unmatched. Germline CDR1 KGHDR, CDR2 SFDVKD. There are 16 residues in the CDR3. For the CDR3, the DNA is TGTGCCACCAGTGATCCGCGGGGGGGCCTCGCAGATACGCAGTATTTT. Translation gives CATSDPRGGLADTQYF.

V usage is TRBV20-1 and J usage is TRBJ2-3; 8 nucleotides line up with TRBD2. After removal of 3 bases from V and 2 bases from J, the junction contained 10 bases not matched to a gene. This CDR3 has 16 residues. Germline V gives CDR1 DFQATT, CDR2 SNEGSKA (reference sequence). CDR3 protein: CSASLSGGDPTDTQYF. As DNA, the CDR3 is TGCAGTGCTAGTTTATCGGGAGGGGACCCCACAGATACGCAGTATTTT.

In its sample, this clone was seen a few times. This chain joins TRBV5-1 and TRBJ1-1; 8 nucleotides align to TRBD1. Germline lookup yields CDR1 SGHRS and CDR2 YFSETQ. V lost 7 bases and J lost 5; bases outside the gene matches: 10. The CDR3 contains 14 residues. CDR3 sequence reads: CASSLNGQGTEAFF. The CDR3 DNA sequence: TGCGCCAGCTCACTCAACGGACAGGGAACTGAAGCTTTCTTT.

The CDR3 protein is CAIPAGGDNTGELFF. The DNA for the CDR3 is TGTGCCATCCCCGCCGGGGGGGACAACACCGGGGAGCTGTTTTTT. The chain has TRBV10-3 and TRBJ2-2; TRBD2 matches 8 bases. Trimming took 8 bases from V and 2 from J; bases not matched to a gene: 7. From germline, CDR1 is ENHRY and CDR2 SYGVKD. This CDR3 is 15 amino acids long.

The chain joins TRBV4-2 to TRBJ2-7; a possible D gene is TRBD2 (5 bases). This CDR3 region has 15 residues. Germline CDR1 is LGHNA and CDR2 is YNFKEQ. Trimming took off 4 bases at V and 3 bases at J, with 16 bases between the two ends. The CDR3 here is CASSRGGAEIYEQYF. The CDR3 nucleotides are TGTGCCAGCAGCCGCGGTGGAGCGGAGATCTACGAGCAGTACTTC.

J is TRBJ2-2 and V is TRBV2, with D possibly being TRBD2 (5 bases). This CDR3 has 14 residues. Per germline, CDR1 SNHLY and CDR2 FYNNEI. Trimming pared 4 bases from V and 7 bases from J, leaving 13 bases between. CDR3 nucleotides: TGTGCCAGCAGTGGTCGGGGTTCAGGCGGGGAGCTGTTTTTT. Its protein is CASSGRGSGGELFF.

V and J are TRBV6-5 and TRBJ2-3, with 13 nucleotides matching TRBD2. V shed 6 bases, J shed 5 bases, and the junction held 5 bases outside the gene matches. The length of the CDR3 is 15 residues. Per germline, CDR1 MNHEY and CDR2 SVGAGI. The CDR3 DNA follows: TGTGCCAGCAGGCGGACTAGCGGGGGTAGAGATACGCAGTATTTT. Protein product: CASRRTSGGRDTQYF.

Concerning this clone itself: An end of the junction differs from the germline gene, which may be a read error. The chain recombines TRBV19 with TRBJ1-5, with D unresolved. The germline V gene has CDR1 LNHDA and CDR2 SQIVND (reference sequence). The CDR3 contains 14 residues. In DNA form, the CDR3 reads TGTGCCAGTAGTTTAGAACATAGCAATCAGCCCCAGCATTTT. Protein product: CASSLEHSNQPQHF. Full variable domain (missing parts from reference TRBV19 and TRBJ1-5): DGGITQSPKYLFRKEGQNVTLSCEQNLNHDAMYWYRQDPGQGLRLIYYSQIVNDFQKGDIAEGYSVSREKKESFPLTVTSAQKNPTAFYLCASSLEHSNQPQHFGDGTRLSIL.

The rearrangement uses TRBV7-2 and TRBJ2-3; D might be TRBD2 (6 bases). Trimming removed 5 bases from V and 2 bases from J, with 11 bases in between. Germline V lookup: CDR1 SGHTA, CDR2 FQGNSA. The CDR3 contains 14 residues. The CDR3 is CASSTGLHTDTQYF. For the CDR3, the DNA is TGTGCCAGCAGCACGGGACTCCACACAGATACGCAGTATTTT.

The rearrangement joins TRBV5-8 to TRBJ2-5, with 9 bases fitting TRBD2. Losses at the gene ends were 2 bases for V and 5 bases for J; bases not matched to a gene: 10. Germline values: CDR1 SGHTS, CDR2 YDEGEE. The CDR3 has 16 amino acids. The CDR3 DNA follows: TGTGCCAGCAGCTTTCTAGCGGGGAAAGGAGAGGAGACCCAGTACTTC. Translating it yields CASSFLAGKGEETQYF.

The chain employs TRBV6-2 or TRBV6-3 and TRBJ1-2; a weak D match, TRBD1 (5 bases). Trimming removed 2 bases at V and 5 bases at J, with 6 bases between. The V gene's germline CDR1 is MNHEY and CDR2 SVGEGT. The CDR3 is made up of 12 amino acids. The CDR3 DNA reads TGTGCCAGCAGTTACGGGGGGTATGGCTACACCTTC. It encodes CASSYGGYGYTF.

The chain employs TRBV19 and TRBJ1-4; D may be TRBD1 (5 bases). This CDR3 spans 13 amino acids. V lost 6 bases and J lost 1, with 6 bases in between. In germline, CDR1 is LNHDA, CDR2 SQIVND (reference sequence). The CDR3 coding sequence is TGTGCCAGTAGGGGGGGAACTAATGAAAAACTGTTTTTT. This gives the protein CASRGGTNEKLFF.

The chain employs TRBV6-1 and TRBJ2-2; D gene unclear. The CDR3 is made up of 14 amino acids. Germline lookup yields CDR1 MNHNS and CDR2 SASEGT. V was pared by 1 base and J by 6 bases, with 9 bases between. CDR3 in DNA: TGTGCCAGCAGTGAAGGATCCTACCCCGGGGAGCTGTTTTTT. Translating gives CASSEGSYPGELFF.

J is TRBJ1-6 and V is TRBV27; D remains ambiguous. V shed 5 bases and J shed 9 bases, with 20 bases lying between them. Germline V CDR1 and CDR2: MNHEY, SMNVEV (reference sequence). The CDR3 runs 16 residues. The CDR3 DNA is TGTGCCAGCAGTCGAATTAGGCCCTCAGCAGGTTCACCCCTCCACTTT. The encoded protein is CASSRIRPSAGSPLHF.